This is a list of T cell receptor beta chains from one sample in a study of blood T cell repertoires in COVID-19. Some clones are missing from TCRdb's copy, which holds only in-frame ones; the method was immunoSEQ multiplex PCR. The table lists 120,000 to 150,000 clones, 85% of them singletons. The specimen was PBMCs or T cells enriched from blood (not recorded which). Receptors originate from a woman aged 35 to 49 who had recovered from COVID-19. CDR3s include the opening cysteine and the closing phenylalanine or tryptophan. A clone size is listed for some rows: how often the clone was seen (once, few, many), or a class if it is expanded.

size: -
length: 16
V: TRBV9
J: TRBJ2-1
CDR3: CASSTTPRGGDNEQFF

size: -
length: 14
V: TRBV12-5
J: TRBJ1-1
CDR3: CASGLVGQDTEAFF

size: once
length: 15
V: TRBV2
J: TRBJ1-3
CDR3: CASSEGDRDSDTIYF

size: -
length: 16
V: TRBV10-3
J: TRBJ2-1
CDR3: CAITTSGNIPYNEQFF

size: -
length: 14
V: TRBV2
J: TRBJ1-2
CDR3: CASSGGTGGHGYTF

size: once
length: 15
V: TRBV5-4
J: TRBJ1-1
CDR3: CASSRRRGVDTEAFF

size: -
length: 15
V: TRBV5-1
J: TRBJ2-6
CDR3: CASRLEVVGANVLTF

size: -
length: 13
V: TRBV30
J: TRBJ2-1
CDR3: CAWGLAGGGEQFF

size: -
length: 13
V: TRBV6-5
J: TRBJ1-1
CDR3: CATLGLLNTEAFF

size: -
length: 15
V: TRBV2
J: TRBJ2-3
CDR3: CATQTSAEGTDTQYF

size: once
length: 13
V: TRBV7-6
J: TRBJ2-2
CDR3: CASSLNQFRELFF

size: -
length: 16
V: TRBV11-2
J: TRBJ1-1
CDR3: CASSLEGFQDSTEAFF

size: -
length: 16
V: TRBV27
J: TRBJ2-5
CDR3: CASSSFQAGPQETQYF

size: -
length: 13
V: TRBV19
J: TRBJ1-5
CDR3: CASSSGIHQPQHF

size: -
length: 16
V: TRBV11-2
J: TRBJ2-3
CDR3: CASSLVKGQVPHTQYF

size: -
length: 20
V: TRBV14
J: TRBJ2-3
CDR3: CASSQDLAGGHPLSTDTQYF

size: -
length: 13
V: TRBV5-1
J: TRBJ2-3
CDR3: CASSVTSLDTQYF

size: -
length: 17
V: TRBV2
J: TRBJ2-1
CDR3: CASTPGGLAGVNNEQFF

size: -
length: 15
V: TRBV3-1/TRBV3-2
J: TRBJ2-7
CDR3: CASSQTLATSYEQYF

size: -
length: 15
V: TRBV7-8
J: TRBJ2-2
CDR3: CASSPTGGAHRELFF

size: -
length: 13
V: TRBV7-7
J: TRBJ1-4
CDR3: CASSLDSGEKLFF

size: -
length: 15
V: TRBV6-5
J: TRBJ1-5
CDR3: CASSIPGQGNQPQHF

size: once
length: 13
V: TRBV27
J: TRBJ1-1
CDR3: CASSLGEHTEAFF

size: -
length: 11
V: TRBV12-3/TRBV12-4
J: TRBJ1-2
CDR3: CASRQGYGYTF

size: -
length: 15
V: TRBV5-1
J: TRBJ2-5
CDR3: CASSLGQTIQETQYF

size: once
length: 15
V: TRBV28
J: TRBJ1-2
CDR3: CASSSDFAANYGYTF